This T cell receptor beta chain was recovered during a study of T cell changes during pregnancy in multiple sclerosis. Germline CDR1 is SGHRS and CDR2 is YFSETQ. V was cut by 6 bases and J by 8 bases, with 18 bases left in between. CDR3 length equals 14 residues. There are a few counts of this clone. Clones were sequenced by immunoSEQ multiplex PCR, and TCRdb holds only the in-frame ones, with some missing. The table shows roughly 49,000 clones, with approximately 95% occurring only once. The sequencing used CD8+ T cells from peripheral blood mononuclear cells, collected in the first trimester of pregnancy. The clonotype comes from a female donor with multiple sclerosis, enrolled in a pregnancy study. V and J are TRBV5-1 and TRBJ2-1; maybe TRBD2 (7 bases). CDR3 sequence: CASTVVGGVDEQFF. In DNA, the CDR3 is TGCGCCAGCACGGTTGTAGGGGGGGTCGATGAGCAGTTCTTC.